Below, 23 T cell receptor beta chains from the same sample are listed, as sequenced in a study of blood T cell repertoires in COVID-19. Using immunoSEQ multiplex PCR, the repertoire was profiled, and TCRdb retains in-frame clones only, with some absent. Among about 76,000 clones, roughly 90% were seen once, and the ten largest hold 15% to 20%. The material sequenced was peripheral blood. These receptor sequences come from a human donor in a cohort sampled during active COVID-19.

This sequence joins TRBV5-4 and TRBJ2-7, with TRBD2 matching 10 bases. CDR1 is SGHNT and CDR2 is YYREEE in the germline V gene (reference sequence). CDR3 length equals 15 residues. Germline trimming cut 0 bases from V and 3 bases from J; bases unmatched to any gene: 3. The CDR3 sequence: CASSLGLAGDYEQYF. The CDR3 coding sequence is TGTGCCAGCAGCTTGGGGCTAGCGGGAGACTACGAGCAGTACTTC.

V is TRBV20-1 and J is TRBJ2-1; D is ambiguous. This CDR3 comprises 11 residues. The germline CDR1 and CDR2 sequences are DFQATT and SNEGSKA (reference sequence). Trimming cost V 3 bases and J 6 bases, with 6 bases left between them. The CDR3 loop reads CSASPSNEQFF. CDR3 DNA: TGCAGTGCTAGTCCCAGCAATGAGCAGTTCTTC.

The V gene is TRBV28, the J gene TRBJ2-7; 7 nucleotides match TRBD1. CDR1 and CDR2 (germline): MDHEN, SYDVKM. This CDR3 contains 12 residues. With V trimmed by 5 bases and J by 6 bases, 4 bases remained unmatched. The CDR3 region is CASSGQAREQYF. CDR3 nucleotides: TGTGCCAGCAGTGGACAGGCACGCGAGCAGTACTTC.

The CDR3 loop is CSARFRDGYTF. The CDR3 DNA is TGCAGTGCTAGGTTCCGGGATGGCTACACCTTC. The rearrangement uses TRBV20-1 and TRBJ1-2; D remains unclear. This CDR3 has 11 amino acids. Germline CDR1 is DFQATT and CDR2 is SNEGSKA (reference sequence). V gave up 3 bases and J gave up 6 bases, with 8 bases separating them.

In regard to this clone: A read error may produce the germline difference seen at one junction end. The chain has TRBV7-2 and TRBJ1-2; TRBD1 matches 7 bases. The germline V gene has CDR1 SGHTA and CDR2 FQGNSA. The CDR3 has 14 amino acids. CDR3 in DNA: TGTGCCAGCAGCTTAGACAGGGGACCCTATGACTACACCTTC. It yields the protein CASSLDRGPYDYTF.

V and J are TRBV19 and TRBJ1-1; 8 positions match TRBD1. V lost 7 bases and J lost 12; bases outside the gene matches: 16. The length of the CDR3 is 14 residues. In germline, CDR1 is LNHDA, CDR2 SQIVND (reference sequence). The CDR3 nucleotides read TGTGCCAGTAAAAAACCCGACAGGGACAGGAAAACTTTCTTT. Amino acids: CASKKPDRDRKTFF.

V gene TRBV5-1 combines with J gene TRBJ2-3, with TRBD2 matching over 7 bases. In germline, CDR1 is SGHRS, CDR2 YFSETQ. The CDR3 runs 15 residues. Trimming at V came to 6 bases and at J to 0 bases, leaving 7 bases not matched to a gene. The CDR3 loop reads CASMSGGISTDTQYF. For the CDR3, the DNA is TGCGCCAGCATGTCGGGGGGAATTAGCACAGATACGCAGTATTTT.

This clone was counted once. The genes are TRBV27 and TRBJ1-5; tentatively, D is TRBD1 (5 bases). Germline lookup yields CDR1 MNHEY and CDR2 SMNVEV (reference sequence). Trimming removed 1 base from V and 0 bases from J, with 13 bases in between. The CDR3 sequence is 17 residues long. Here the CDR3 reads CASSLFADNYSNQPQHF. The CDR3, as DNA: TGTGCCAGCAGTTTATTCGCGGACAACTATAGCAATCAGCCCCAGCATTTT.

The V and J genes are TRBV6-6 and TRBJ1-1, with 12 positions matching TRBD1. The J segment lost 5 bases and the V segment lost 2 bases, leaving 6 bases of the junction unmatched. This CDR3 is built from 16 residues. From germline, CDR1 is MNHNY and CDR2 SVGAGI (reference sequence). The CDR3 reads CASSYLGQGARTEAFF. CDR3 nucleotide sequence: TGTGCCAGCAGTTACCTGGGACAGGGGGCGCGTACTGAAGCTTTCTTT.

As to this clone: One junction end does not reproduce the germline sequence, and a read error may be involved. The CDR3 DNA is TGTGCCAGCAGTCGTCAAGACAAAGAGCAGTTCTTC. The encoded protein is CASSRQDKEQFF. The V and J genes are TRBV14 and TRBJ2-1; D remains ambiguous. The germline V gene has CDR1 SGHDN and CDR2 FVKESK. The CDR3 contains 12 residues.

This rearrangement joins TRBV7-3 to TRBJ2-2; 9 nucleotides align to TRBD2. J gave up 6 bases and V 3 bases, and 8 bases lay outside the gene matches. Germline-derived CDR1 and CDR2 are SGHTA and FQGTGA. The CDR3 consists of 16 residues. CDR3: CASSLGLAGVSGELFF. The CDR3 DNA is TGTGCCAGCAGCTTGGGTTTAGCGGGAGTCTCCGGGGAGCTGTTTTTT. Drawing the rest from reference TRBV7-3 and TRBJ2-2, the complete variable domain is GAGVSQTPSNKVTEKGKYVELRCDPISGHTALYWYRQSLGQGPEFLIYFQGTGAADDSGLPNDRFFAVRPEGSVSTLKIQRTERGDSAVYLCASSLGLAGVSGELFFGEGSRLTVL.

V gene TRBV7-2 combines with J gene TRBJ2-3, with TRBD2 identical over 9 bases. The V gene's germline CDR1 is SGHTA and CDR2 FQGNSA. Trimming cost V 0 bases and J 4 bases; bases outside gene matches: 5. The CDR3 is 16 amino acids. Here the CDR3 DNA reads TGTGCCAGCAGCTTAGCGCGGGGGGGCGGGGCAGATACGCAGTATTTT. It specifies CASSLARGGGADTQYF.

This chain connects TRBV2 to TRBJ1-1; D is unresolved. The CDR3 is 14 amino acids. Per the germline V gene, CDR1 is SNHLY and CDR2 is FYNNEI. V lost 5 bases to trimming and J lost 5 bases, with 15 bases between them. The CDR3 region is CASSPWTRKTEAFF. CDR3 DNA: TGTGCCAGCAGTCCTTGGACTCGGAAAACTGAAGCTTTCTTT.

CDR3 nucleotides: TGCGCCAGCAGAGTACTACAGGGTCCGCCCTATGGCTACACCTTC. Translating gives CASRVLQGPPYGYTF. J is TRBJ1-2 and V is TRBV10-1; maybe TRBD1 (6 bases). The CDR3 extends over 15 amino acids. V was pared by 6 bases and J by 4 bases, with 18 bases between. Germline CDR1 reads WNHNN; CDR2 reads SYGVQD (reference sequence).

This sequence joins TRBV7-2 and TRBJ2-2; no firm D call. Germline V gives CDR1 SGHTA, CDR2 FQGNSA. Trimming left V 3 bases short and J 0 bases short, with 5 bases between. CDR3 length: 14 residues. The CDR3 nucleotides read TGTGCCAGCAGCTTCCTACCGAACACCGGGGAGCTGTTTTTT. Translated: CASSFLPNTGELFF.

The J gene is TRBJ1-6, the V gene TRBV11-1, with TRBD1 matching 9 bases. Germline loops: CDR1 SGHAT, CDR2 FQDESV (reference sequence). The CDR3 is 15 residues long. After removal of 2 bases from V and 7 bases from J, the junction contained 3 bases not matched to a gene. CDR3: CASSLRDRVNSPLHF. As DNA, the CDR3 is TGTGCCAGCAGCTTACGGGACAGGGTAAATTCACCCCTCCACTTT.

The chain employs TRBV29-1 and TRBJ2-3, with D possibly TRBD2 on 5 matching bases. Germline V gene data show CDR1 as SQVTM and CDR2 as ANQGSEA. The V and J ends lost 6 bases and 5 bases respectively, with 15 bases between them. The CDR3 consists of 13 residues. The CDR3 DNA follows: TGCAGCGTGGCGGTCGGCAGCGGAGATACGCAGTATTTT. Translating gives CSVAVGSGDTQYF.

The chain is built from TRBV3-1 (or the pseudogene TRBV3-2) and TRBJ2-7; 7 nucleotides align to TRBD1. The CDR3 is 13 residues long. The germline V gene has CDR1 LGHDT and CDR2 YNNKEL (reference sequence). J was trimmed by 6 bases and V by 2 bases; bases with no gene match: 4. The CDR3 nucleotides read TGTGCCAGCAGCCAAAGACAGGGTGCCGAGCAGTACTTC. It translates to CASSQRQGAEQYF.

The rearrangement joins TRBV24-1 to TRBJ1-1, with 9 bases fitting TRBD1. This CDR3 comprises 16 residues. Looked up from germline, CDR1 is KGHDR and CDR2 is SFDVKD. The V and J ends lost 8 bases and 0 bases, in that order; junction bases with no gene match: 9. CDR3 sequence (DNA): TGTGCCACCAAAACCGGGACAGGGAGTGTGAACACTGAAGCTTTCTTT. It yields the protein CATKTGTGSVNTEAFF.

V is TRBV12-3 or TRBV12-4 and J is TRBJ2-7; 7 bases are shared with TRBD1. The CDR3 consists of 13 residues. The junction had 4 bases not matched to a gene; V was cut back by 7 bases and J by 1 base. Here the CDR3 DNA reads TGTGCCAGCACTGGACAGGCTTCCTACGAGCAGTACTTC. Protein sequence: CASTGQASYEQYF.

This clone was recorded a few times. This sequence joins TRBV10-3 and TRBJ1-2; TRBD1 is a possible D gene (5 bases). Germline V gene lookup returns CDR1 ENHRY and CDR2 SYGVKD. The CDR3 sequence is 17 residues long. Trimming removed 4 bases at V and 3 bases at J, with 21 bases between. CDR3 DNA: TGTGCCATCAGTGTCGGATCATACCGCGGGGCCGACTATGGCTACACCTTC. Translation gives CAISVGSYRGADYGYTF.

In this sample, this clone turned up a few times. The gene calls are TRBV6-6 and TRBJ2-3; TRBD2 aligns across 14 bases. After removal of 6 bases from V and 4 bases from J, the junction contained 3 bases not matched to a gene. The germline V gene has CDR1 MNHNY and CDR2 SVGAGI (reference sequence). The CDR3 totals 15 residues. The CDR3 bases are TGTGCCAGCAGCGGGACTAGCGGGAGCTCAGATACGCAGTATTTT. As protein: CASSGTSGSSDTQYF.

The chain carries TRBV9 and TRBJ2-7, with D uncertain. Germline V lookup: CDR1 SGDLS, CDR2 YYNGEE. Trimming cost V 2 bases and J 0 bases, with 9 bases left between them. The CDR3 runs to 14 residues. The CDR3 here is CASSVHSSSYEQYF. The CDR3 nucleotides are TGTGCCAGCAGCGTTCACTCCTCCTCCTACGAGCAGTACTTC.